This T cell receptor beta chain was identified in a study of cytomegalovirus exposure and HLA in healthy donors (dated by TCRdb to about 2017). About the full investigation: An earlier analysis of a few hundred of the donors reported 276 Gb of sequence data and 95 million to 120 million unique TCR beta sequences obtained from around 170 million T cells. Besides the first cohort of approximately 710 subjects, a separate validation cohort made up of about 120 different subjects was used. Every discovery cohort repertoire had been produced on one sequencing platform. Typing coverage varied by locus: about 629-640 donors for A, B, C, DRB1 and DQB1; roughly 560 for DQA1; around 610 for DPA1; roughly 450 for DPB1. Donor age, sex, ethnicity and CMV serostatus were compiled alongside the repertoire data. Roughly 5 DR-DQ haplotypes were treated as single units for association and clustering because of strong linkage in the cohort. Among about 400 genotyped donors of the cohort, an average of about 240,000 unique TCR beta nucleotide sequences was sequenced per donor, of which about 18% were non-productive. Of the 300 to 450 genotyped donors, more than 75% were placed in the genetic ancestry cluster associated with self-reported Caucasian donors. Rather than drawing on any new phenotypic data, the later analysis identified candidate immune exposures from TCR beta sequences and the way those sequences occurred across donors. The aim of the study was to test whether cataloging public T cell receptors could identify signatures of past pathogen exposure. To study patterns of TCR occurrence, a later analysis re-analyzed previously published TCR beta repertoires from hundreds of donors and added high-resolution HLA genotyping. High-throughput TCR immunosequencing, statistical association of individual TCRs with disease status, and machine learning were combined to predict cytomegalovirus infection status. A later genetic analysis used genome-wide SNP genotypes for about 65% of the roughly 670 donors, treating that subset as a discovery cohort. An early release covering roughly 580 HLA-typed donors comprised roughly 300 gigabases of sequencing data and tens of millions of unique TCR sequences. The study used immunosequencing to profile the T cell repertoires of some 600 subjects and linked those repertoires to cytomegalovirus serostatus. An earlier analysis of fewer than 700 of the donors applied high-throughput TCR beta sequencing to assess whether each TCR beta V gene segment acted as functional or pseudogenic. Class I and class II HLA loci were covered by the typing at four-digit resolution.

Study-wide conclusions, independent of this receptor: Linkage disequilibrium might explain the correlated functional status among segregating V segments, but an unknown experimental factor could not be excluded. A later genetic analysis reported fewer N-insertions in productive TCRs among donors in an Asian-associated ancestry cluster than the approximately 670-donor mean. It was suggested by the authors that the approach could potentially be generalized to other disease states and immunological phenotypes. The 87-base-pair reads could not distinguish some IMGT-functional V segments, including TRBV6-2 and TRBV6-3, so those segments were excluded. Most TCR sequences were observed very rarely across donors, whereas some public TCRs were present in many individuals. In a later analysis, most CMV-associated TCR beta chains were found to appear HLA-restricted, with HLA associations seemingly driven largely by CMV exposure. A few of the identified cytomegalovirus-associated TCR beta chains were confirmed in vitro to be specific for cytomegalovirus antigens. Broadly in line with IMGT annotations, most TCR beta V segments showed up in productive rearrangements about 87% or about 30% of the time in an earlier analysis of a few hundred of the donors. In a later analysis, several top co-occurrence clusters were reported to appear linked to parvovirus B19, influenza, CMV and Epstein-Barr virus. In both the original and validation cohorts, the classifier was reported to diagnose cytomegalovirus status with high specificity and sensitivity. Sequencing depth was assumed to be roughly uniform across donors in the presence/absence analyses, though that assumption may not hold. Compared with equally common non-associated chains, HLA-associated TCR beta chains in a later analysis were more clonally expanded and had lower generation probabilities. A total of 164 TCR beta chains were listed by the study as associated with cytomegalovirus. A further reported finding was that TCR beta sequences accurately predicted the HLA-A and HLA-B alleles for most subjects in the first cohort. Because counts were too low, around 17 rarely observed V segments, including chromosome 9 orphons, were left out of the earlier analysis of 500 to 750 of the donors. Because HLA typing was unavailable for some donors at each locus, only the typed subset was used in association tests. Immune exposure information for the cohort was limited to CMV serostatus. Specific HLA alleles were associated with over 15,000 TCR beta sequences at a false discovery rate of 0.05 in a later analysis. The cohort was sequenced for TCR beta chains only, and without alpha or paired-chain data the features that could be detected were limited. A later analysis found that TCR association rates varied across HLA loci, with DRB1 alleles showing the most associated TCRs and HLA-C alleles the fewest. When HLA alleles, especially DR and DQ, strongly co-occurred, TCR associations were difficult to assign to individual alleles. An association between a missense DCLRE1C variant and V-gene and J-gene trimming of TCR beta chains was found in a later genetic analysis and replicated in an independent cohort. A cluster of highly shared sequence variants was judged likely to represent a technical artifact of the sequencing pipeline.

The library came from the immunoSEQ multiplex PCR assay. For the multiplex PCR, a mixture combining 60 forward primers for TCR Vbeta segments and 13 reverse primers for TCR Jbeta segments was used. Amplification of the CDR3 region of rearranged TCR beta genes was performed with a multiplex PCR assay on genomic DNA. Amplified TCR beta libraries were sequenced as 87-base-pair reads on the Illumina HiSeq System. Regarding the original processing steps: In a later analysis, approximately 74 million unique TCR beta chains were counted across the 650 to 750 repertoires, and about 10 million of these chains were shared by at least two donors. A nearest-neighbor algorithm error-corrected the raw reads and collapsed the reads into unique sequences, merging closely related sequences to remove PCR and sequencing errors. V, D and J gene segments were assigned by aligning CDR3 sequences to IMGT reference sequences. For a sequence to be retained, a match of at least six nucleotides was required to both a V gene segment and a J gene segment. Rearrangements were classified as productive when the CDR3 lacked stop codons and remained in frame with V and J, and all other rearrangements were classified as non-productive. CDR3 was defined by IMGT convention, running from the second conserved V-encoded cysteine to the conserved J-encoded phenylalanine. The earlier analysis of 587 of the donors excluded sequences that lacked an unambiguous match to a single V gene segment. An earlier analysis of 500 to 600 of the donors classified V segments as functional when productive rearrangements were above 56.7% and as segregating when the standard deviation between donors was above 5%. A statistical classification framework was developed to diagnose cytomegalovirus status using the catalog of TCR beta chain sequences. A later analysis assigned V and J genes by comparing TCR nucleotide sequences with IMGT/GENE-DB human TR gene sequences. Using the TCRdist pipeline, a later analysis assigned CDR3 sequences along with most-parsimonious VDJ recombination scenarios. In a later analysis, every TCR beta chain was defined by the combination of its CDR3 amino acid sequence and its V-gene family, and reads without a unique V-gene family were dropped. As a way to deal with suspected cross-contamination and a sequencing artifact, a later analysis dropped 640 or so nucleotide sequences that were highly shared and had low generation probability. In a later analysis, a clonal expansion index for each public chain was calculated from normalized within-repertoire ranks of inferred template counts. In a later analysis, generation probabilities were computed with a VDJ recombination model fitted to out-of-frame rearrangements, and the resulting probabilities were checked against IGoR. In a later analysis, hypergeometric tests were used to score TCR-TCR, TCR-HLA and TCR-CMV co-occurrence, with a repertoire-size bias correction applied to TCR pairs. In a later analysis, false discovery rates were estimated by permuting HLA or CMV assignments 20 times. In a later analysis, co-occurring TCRs were grouped with DBSCAN, and TCRdist sequence similarity was added when clustering was performed within HLA-allele-positive subsets. Repertoires with fewer than 30,000 or more than 120,000 public chains were left out of co-occurrence clustering, as were about five repertoires with anomalous nucleotide sharing. This is the immuneACCESS table as TCRdb keeps it, with only in-frame sequences that have V and J called. A part of the clones is gone; compared with another copy, unresolved V genes explain less than half, and the rest is unexplained. The V and J calls and the clone size are those of that table, but D and trimming were determined from the DNA. In this sample the table shows about 170,000 clones, about 88% of which occur a single time. About 2% of the sample is held by the ten biggest clonotypes.

Turning to this clone: Its antigen is not yet known. At one end the junction does not follow the germline gene, possibly because of a read error.

The cohort consisted of 600 to 700 healthy bone marrow donors. At the time of sampling, all cohort members were nominally healthy, though unrecorded immune exposures were likely present. The donor was CMV seropositive and belonged to the group of more than 250 seropositive cohort members. Every donor gave a peripheral blood sample, and the peripheral blood mononuclear cells from that sample were used for TCR beta sequencing. The Qiagen DNeasy Blood Extraction Kit was used to extract genomic DNA from the blood cell samples. The CDR3 holds 16 amino acids from the cysteine to the phenylalanine. Here the CDR3 DNA is all that survives: 48 bases in frame from base 1. Looking up the germline V gene yields CDR1 SGHNT and CDR2 YENEEA.

This receptor chain uses TRBV11-3 and TRBJ2-2, and the D gene may be TRBD2, 6 bases matching. Sequencing input: PBMCs. This receptor was taken from a man aged 18 to 35 in good health and CMV-seropositive. CDR3 reads: CAGSRTGTLNTGELFF. The DNA sequence is TGTGCCGGCAGTCGCACCGGGACTCTGAACACCGGGGAGCTGTTTTTT.